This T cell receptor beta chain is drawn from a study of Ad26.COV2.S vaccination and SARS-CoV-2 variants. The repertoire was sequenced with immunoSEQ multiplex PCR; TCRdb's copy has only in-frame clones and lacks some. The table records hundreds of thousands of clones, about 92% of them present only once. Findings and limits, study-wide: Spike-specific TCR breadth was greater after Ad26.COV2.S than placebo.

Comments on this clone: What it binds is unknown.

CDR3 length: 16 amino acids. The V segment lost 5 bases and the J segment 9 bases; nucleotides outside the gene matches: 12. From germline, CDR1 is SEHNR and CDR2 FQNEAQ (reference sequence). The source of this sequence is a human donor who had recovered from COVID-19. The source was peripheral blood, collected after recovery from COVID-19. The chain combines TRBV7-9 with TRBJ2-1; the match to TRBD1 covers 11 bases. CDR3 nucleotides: TGTGCCAGCAGCGTCCGGGACAGGGGGAAATACGGTGAGCAGTTCTTC. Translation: CASSVRDRGKYGEQFF.